The 9 T cell receptor beta chains below were found in one sample sequenced in a study of T cells after yellow fever vaccination. MiXCR, applied by TCRdb to the 5' RACE reads, yields one record per CDR3 protein. The table has around 73,000 distinct CDR3 sequences, 7.7% seen once. The material was CD8+ T cells sorted from PBMCs, obtained on the day of the yellow fever booster vaccination. These TCRs come from a man under 40 who received the YFV17D yellow fever vaccine.

The chain combines TRBV6-2 or TRBV6-3 with TRBJ2-1, with 12 bases lining up with TRBD2. V trimming: 2 bases; J trimming: 7 bases; junction bases outside the gene matches: 21. Germline CDR1 is MNHEY and CDR2 is SVGEGT. The CDR3 sequence is 21 residues long. The CDR3 here is CASSYGIGHNYLAGGSNEQFF. CDR3 DNA sequence: TGTGCCAGCAGTTACGGAATAGGACATAATTACCTAGCGGGAGGGTCAAATGAGCAGTTCTTC.

This clonotype has only a few counts. The chain joins TRBV7-9 to TRBJ2-1; TRBD2 matches 10 bases. Germline CDR1 and CDR2: SEHNR and FQNEAQ (reference sequence). This CDR3 comprises 15 residues. The trim removed 5 bases at V and 2 bases at J, leaving 3 bases unmatched. The CDR3 sequence is CASSTLAGPYNEQFF. The CDR3 region has the DNA TGTGCCAGCAGCACACTAGCGGGACCCTACAATGAGCAGTTCTTC.

This clonotype was seen only a few times. One end of the junction fails to match germline, which may point to a read error. The chain is built from TRBV29-1 and TRBJ1-1; D might be TRBD1 (5 bases). The V gene's germline CDR1 is SQVTM and CDR2 ANQGSEA. The CDR3 length is 13 residues. CDR3 bases: TGCAGCGTTGTGTCTGGCGGGGCACCCGATCATGTCTTT. Encoded protein: CSVVSGGAPDHVF.

The chain uses TRBV18 and TRBJ2-5, with a tentative D call TRBD1 (5 bases). V lost 2 bases and J 4 bases, leaving 11 bases between the germline ends. Germline loops: CDR1 KGHSH, CDR2 LQKENI. The CDR3 consists of 14 residues. CDR3 protein: CASSPTGVLETQYF. The CDR3 coding sequence is TGTGCCAGCTCACCAACAGGCGTTTTAGAGACCCAGTACTTC. Full variable domain (outside the CDR3, taken from reference TRBV18 and TRBJ2-5): NAGVMQNPRHLVRRRGQEARLRCSPMKGHSHVYWYRQLPEEGLKFMVYLQKENIIDESGMPKERFSAEFPKEGPSILRIQQVVRGDSAAYFCASSPTGVLETQYFGPGTRLLVL.

The genes are TRBV4-3 and TRBJ2-2, with 10 bases fitting TRBD2. Per the germline V gene, CDR1 is LGHNA and CDR2 is YSLEER. The trim removed 3 bases at V and 2 bases at J, leaving 12 bases unmatched. The CDR3 is 19 residues long. CDR3 nucleotide sequence: TGCGCCAGCAGCCAGGGTAACCTAGCGGGAGTTGTTAACACCGGGGAGCTGTTTTTT. As protein: CASSQGNLAGVVNTGELFF.

The rearrangement uses TRBV25-1 and TRBJ2-7, with D tentatively TRBD2 (5 bases). The CDR3 is 14 amino acids. Deletions cut 4 bases from V and 3 bases from J, with 13 bases between. Germline V CDR1 and CDR2: MGHDK, SYGVNS. This CDR3 is CASSVGLGSYEQYF. CDR3 DNA: TGTGCCAGCAGTGTTGGACTGGGGAGCTACGAGCAGTACTTC.

This clonotype was counted only a few times. The J gene is TRBJ2-5, the V gene TRBV6-5; D might be TRBD1 (6 bases). V was shortened by 4 bases and J by 0 bases, with 15 bases between the two germline ends. The CDR3 spans 16 residues. Germline assignment: CDR1 MNHEY and CDR2 SVGAGI. CDR3 coding DNA: TGTGCCAGCAGTTCCCGACAGGCTCGGTACCAAGAGACCCAGTACTTC. Its translation is CASSSRQARYQETQYF.

The gene calls are TRBV30 and TRBJ2-1; 7 bases map to TRBD2. The V and J ends lost 8 bases and 7 bases, in that order; junction bases with no gene match: 14. Germline V gives CDR1 GTSNPN, CDR2 SVGIG (reference sequence). CDR3 size: 14 residues. Here the CDR3 reads CARDLDLAVNEQFF. CDR3 bases: TGTGCCCGCGATCTGGATCTAGCGGTTAATGAGCAGTTCTTC.

CDR3: CASTVDGLEQYF. CDR3 nucleotide sequence: TGTGCCAGCACGGTTGACGGGCTCGAGCAGTACTTC. The chain recombines TRBV25-1 with TRBJ2-7; D uncertain. This CDR3 region has 12 residues. The V gene's germline CDR1 is MGHDK and CDR2 SYGVNS. The V end lost 7 bases, the J end lost 6 bases, and 13 bases lay between the germline ends.